This T cell receptor beta chain was recovered during a study of shared clonotypes between healthy human individuals. Study-level results: An effect of sequencing depth on clonotype sharing among donors was expected.

About this clone: Antigen: not known.

Genomic DNA of every subset was divided equally among multiple immunoSEQ plates. Measured with immunoSEQ multiplex PCR; TCRdb has only the in-frame clones, and not every one. Among 700,000 or so clones listed, around 72% were seen once. The specimen sequenced was memory CD4+ T cells sorted from blood. As for subset: CD45RA-negative fraction. This TCR came from a woman in her thirties in good health.

The DNA for the CDR3 is TGCGCCAGCAGCTTGCTAGCGTTGGGAGAGACCCAGTACTTC. It translates to CASSLLALGETQYF. V usage is TRBV5-1 and J usage is TRBJ2-5; D perhaps matches TRBD2 (6 bases). This CDR3 has 14 amino acids. Per germline, CDR1 SGHRS and CDR2 YFSETQ. V gave up 1 base and J gave up 4 bases, with 11 bases separating them.